The following is a TCR beta chain sequence with its context. The table lists this clonotype with many counts. The target of this receptor is not known. Per-nucleotide qualities are absent, and no much larger clonotype sits a single base away. These data come from a study of T-cell reconstitution after alpha-beta-depleted transplantation in children (dated by TCRdb to 2016 to 2017). A note on the overall study: T-cell immune reconstitution after TCRalphabeta/CD19-depleted allogeneic hematopoietic cell transplantation in children was quantitatively tracked in the study by means of TCR repertoire profiling.

V is shortened by 1 base, J by 2 bases, and the region joining them spans 9 bases. From the cysteine up to the phenylalanine, the CDR3 has a length of 15 residues. Here the CDR3 DNA is all that survives: 45 bases in frame from base 1. CDR1 and CDR2 were assigned from the germline V gene (reference sequence) as PRHDT and FYEKMQ. The library was generated by PCR. The sequencer was an Illumina HiSeq 2500. To normalize quantification of the TCRbeta repertoire, the TCR libraries were built with molecular barcoding that relied on unique molecular identifiers. The public sequencing data were trimmed at Q25 with fastp and processed into clonotypes with MiXCR by TCRdb, which kept only in-frame beta chains. Each entry merges the rows of one CDR3 protein and shows their most common DNA and genes. The sample table records 640,000 or so distinct CDR3 sequences; around 16% of these occur just once. The ten largest make up about 1.1% of the sample.

The chain joins TRBV13 to TRBJ2-4; the D gene is perhaps TRBD2, on 5 matching bases. This TCR was sampled from a human donor who donated a stem cell graft to a child with acute myeloid leukemia. The sequenced sample was PBMCs from the stem cell graft donor, obtained from the stem cell graft. The nucleotides are TGTGCCAGCAGCTTAGTTAGAGGGACCAAAAACATTCAGTACTTC. Translated, it reads CASSLVRGTKNIQYF.